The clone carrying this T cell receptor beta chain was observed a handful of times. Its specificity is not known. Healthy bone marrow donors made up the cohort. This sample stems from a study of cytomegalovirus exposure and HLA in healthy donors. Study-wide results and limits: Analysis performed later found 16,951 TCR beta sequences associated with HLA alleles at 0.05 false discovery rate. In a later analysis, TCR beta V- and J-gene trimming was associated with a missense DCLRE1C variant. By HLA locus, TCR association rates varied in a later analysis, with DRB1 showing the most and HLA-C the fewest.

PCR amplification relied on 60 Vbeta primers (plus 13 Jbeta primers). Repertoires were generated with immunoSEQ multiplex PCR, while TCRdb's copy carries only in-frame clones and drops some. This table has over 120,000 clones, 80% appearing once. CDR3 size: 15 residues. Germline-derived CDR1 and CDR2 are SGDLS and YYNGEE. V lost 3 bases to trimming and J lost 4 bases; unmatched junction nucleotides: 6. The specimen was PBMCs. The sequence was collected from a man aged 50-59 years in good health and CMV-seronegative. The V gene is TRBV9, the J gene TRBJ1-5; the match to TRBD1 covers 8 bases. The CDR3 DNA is TGTGCCAGCAGCGGACAGGGGCTCCCGAATCAGCCCCAGCATTTT. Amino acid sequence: CASSGQGLPNQPQHF. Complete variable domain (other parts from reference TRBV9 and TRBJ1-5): DSGVTQTPKHLITATGQRVTLRCSPRSGDLSVYWYQQSLDQGLQFLIQYYNGEERAKGNILERFSAQQFPDLHSELNLSSLELGDSALYFCASSGQGLPNQPQHFGDGTRLSIL.